This is a list of T cell receptor beta chains from one sample in a study of T cell responses to AZD1222 COVID-19 vaccine. Repertoires were generated with immunoSEQ multiplex PCR, while TCRdb's copy carries only in-frame clones and drops some. In the table there are roughly 150,000 clones, around 91% of which are singletons. This material consisted of peripheral blood, taken on day 0 of AZD1222 vaccination. These receptors came from an adult in good health. CDR3s include the opening cysteine and the closing phenylalanine or tryptophan. A D gene is named only where the DNA matches it firmly. The size of a clone is reported for some rows only, either as once, few or many, or as a class for expanded clones.

v_gene: TRBV5-1; d_gene: .; abundance: .; j_gene: TRBJ1-5; len: 14; CDR3nt: TGCGCCAGCAGCTTGGGACAGAGCAATCAGCCCCAGCATTTT; CDR3aa: CASSLGQSNQPQHF
v_gene: TRBV6-5; d_gene: TRBD1; abundance: .; j_gene: TRBJ2-7; len: 15; CDR3nt: TGTGCCAGCAGATCGGGTCGGGGACAGGGCAACGAGCAGTACTTC; CDR3aa: CASRSGRGQGNEQYF
v_gene: TRBV9; d_gene: .; abundance: .; j_gene: TRBJ2-7; len: 15; CDR3nt: TGTGCCAGCAGCGTAGATGGGGCTACACCCTGGGAGCAGTACTTC; CDR3aa: CASSVDGATPWEQYF
v_gene: TRBV7-2; d_gene: .; abundance: .; j_gene: TRBJ2-1; len: 13; CDR3nt: TGTGCCAGCAGCTTCTCGGGCGGCGATGAGCAGTTCTTC; CDR3aa: CASSFSGGDEQFF
v_gene: TRBV28; d_gene: .; abundance: .; j_gene: TRBJ1-3; len: 14; CDR3nt: TGTGCCAGCAGCAGGGACACCCTGGGAAACACCATATATTTT; CDR3aa: CASSRDTLGNTIYF
v_gene: TRBV2; d_gene: .; abundance: few; j_gene: TRBJ1-2; len: 12; CDR3nt: TGTGCCAGCAGTGCTCGGGACTATGGCTACACCTTC; CDR3aa: CASSARDYGYTF
v_gene: TRBV25-1; d_gene: .; abundance: .; j_gene: TRBJ1-5; len: 14; CDR3nt: TGTGCCAGCAGTGAATCCACAGCAAGAAAGCCCCAGCATTTT; CDR3aa: CASSESTARKPQHF
v_gene: TRBV6-5; d_gene: .; abundance: .; j_gene: TRBJ1-1; len: 12; CDR3nt: TGTGCCAGCGGGACGGCCTGGGGTGAAGCTTTCTTT; CDR3aa: CASGTAWGEAFF
v_gene: TRBV5-1; d_gene: .; abundance: .; j_gene: TRBJ1-4; len: 15; CDR3nt: TGCGCCAGCAGCTTGGTCTGGGGCATAAATGAAAAACTGTTTTTT; CDR3aa: CASSLVWGINEKLFF
v_gene: TRBV5-4; d_gene: .; abundance: .; j_gene: TRBJ2-3; len: 14; CDR3nt: TGTGCCAGCAGCTTGGCGTGGGGTGGGGATACGCAGTATTTT; CDR3aa: CASSLAWGGDTQYF
v_gene: TRBV5-4; d_gene: .; abundance: .; j_gene: TRBJ2-7; len: 15; CDR3nt: TGTGCCAGCAGCTTGAACGGCGGACCCTCCTACGAGCAGTACTTC; CDR3aa: CASSLNGGPSYEQYF
v_gene: TRBV12-3/TRBV12-4; d_gene: .; abundance: .; j_gene: TRBJ1-1; len: 13; CDR3nt: TGTGCCAGCGGTCAATACAAGAACACTGAAGCTTTCTTT; CDR3aa: CASGQYKNTEAFF
v_gene: TRBV30; d_gene: .; abundance: .; j_gene: TRBJ1-6; len: 14; CDR3nt: TGTGCCTGGAGTAGGGGAGTAGGGAATTCACCCCTCCACTTT; CDR3aa: CAWSRGVGNSPLHF
v_gene: TRBV2; d_gene: TRBD2; abundance: .; j_gene: TRBJ2-1; len: 16; CDR3nt: TGTGCCAGCACCACAATGGGGGAGGGCCCGTACAATGAGCAGTTCTTC; CDR3aa: CASTTMGEGPYNEQFF
v_gene: TRBV3-1/TRBV3-2; d_gene: .; abundance: .; j_gene: TRBJ2-1; len: 11; CDR3nt: TGTGCCAGCAGCCTATACAATGAGCAGTTCTTC; CDR3aa: CASSLYNEQFF
v_gene: TRBV27; d_gene: TRBD1; abundance: .; j_gene: TRBJ2-7; len: 16; CDR3nt: TGTGCCAGCGGGAAAGGAGGGACAGGGGGTTCCTACGAGCAGTACTTC; CDR3aa: CASGKGGTGGSYEQYF
v_gene: TRBV2; d_gene: .; abundance: .; j_gene: TRBJ1-2; len: 14; CDR3nt: TGTGCCAGCAGTGAATGGACGGGGGCGGTTGGCTACACCTTC; CDR3aa: CASSEWTGAVGYTF
v_gene: TRBV12-3/TRBV12-4; d_gene: .; abundance: .; j_gene: TRBJ2-1; len: 11; CDR3nt: TGTGCCAGCAGTCAGTACAATGAGCAGTTCTTC; CDR3aa: CASSQYNEQFF
v_gene: TRBV27; d_gene: .; abundance: .; j_gene: TRBJ1-1; len: 15; CDR3nt: TGTGCCAGCAGTTTTGTACAGGGAAGGCTCGCTGAAGCTTTCTTT; CDR3aa: CASSFVQGRLAEAFF
v_gene: TRBV7-9; d_gene: .; abundance: .; j_gene: TRBJ1-2; len: 12; CDR3nt: TGTGCCAGCAGCTTAGATGGATATGGCTACACCTTC; CDR3aa: CASSLDGYGYTF
v_gene: TRBV28; d_gene: .; abundance: .; j_gene: TRBJ1-2; len: 13; CDR3nt: TGTGCCAGCTACTCCCGACCAGCCTATGGCTACACCTTC; CDR3aa: CASYSRPAYGYTF
v_gene: TRBV21-1; d_gene: .; abundance: .; j_gene: TRBJ2-5; len: 17; CDR3nt: TGTGCCAGCAGCAAAGTGGAGGCAGGGGGCTATCAAGAGACCCAGTACTTC; CDR3aa: CASSKVEAGGYQETQYF
v_gene: TRBV28; d_gene: TRBD2; abundance: .; j_gene: TRBJ2-7; len: 14; CDR3nt: TGTGCCAGCAGTTTAGACTCTTTAGCGGGAAGGCAGTACTTC; CDR3aa: CASSLDSLAGRQYF
v_gene: TRBV7-3; d_gene: .; abundance: .; j_gene: TRBJ2-3; len: 14; CDR3nt: TGTGCCAGCAGCAGAAGGACCGCCGGCGATACGCAGTATTTT; CDR3aa: CASSRRTAGDTQYF
v_gene: TRBV6-4; d_gene: .; abundance: .; j_gene: TRBJ2-1; len: 15; CDR3nt: TGTGCCAGCAGTGACTCCGGGGACTCCTACAATGAGCAGTTCTTC; CDR3aa: CASSDSGDSYNEQFF
v_gene: TRBV19; d_gene: .; abundance: .; j_gene: TRBJ1-2; len: 15; CDR3nt: TGTGCCAGTAGTCCCGGACTGTCTTGGGACTATGGCTACACCTTC; CDR3aa: CASSPGLSWDYGYTF
v_gene: TRBV2; d_gene: .; abundance: .; j_gene: TRBJ2-5; len: 16; CDR3nt: TGTGCCAGCAGTGAAGCTGACACATGGTACCAAGAGACCCAGTACTTC; CDR3aa: CASSEADTWYQETQYF
v_gene: TRBV5-1; d_gene: .; abundance: .; j_gene: TRBJ2-5; len: 13; CDR3nt: TGCGCCAGCAGCCCCGGACCCCAAGAGACCCAGTACTTC; CDR3aa: CASSPGPQETQYF
v_gene: TRBV7-9; d_gene: TRBD1; abundance: few; j_gene: TRBJ1-2; len: 17; CDR3nt: TGTGCCAGCAGCTTAGTAGGCAGGGGGAAGGACAACTATGGCTACACCTTC; CDR3aa: CASSLVGRGKDNYGYTF
v_gene: TRBV6-6; d_gene: .; abundance: few; j_gene: TRBJ2-2; len: 15; CDR3nt: TGTGCCAGCAGTTACGGGGGGATTGTCACCGGGGAGCTGTTTTTT; CDR3aa: CASSYGGIVTGELFF
v_gene: TRBV28; d_gene: TRBD1; abundance: .; j_gene: TRBJ1-2; len: 14; CDR3nt: TGTGCCAGCAGTGAAAACAGGGGACTAAGTGGCTACACCTTC; CDR3aa: CASSENRGLSGYTF
v_gene: TRBV9; d_gene: TRBD2; abundance: .; j_gene: TRBJ2-3; len: 15; CDR3nt: TGTGCCAGCAGCCCGTGGACTAGCGGGAGTGGTACGCAGTATTTT; CDR3aa: CASSPWTSGSGTQYF